The 30 T cell receptor beta chains below all came from one sample that was sequenced in a study of cytomegalovirus exposure and HLA in healthy donors. PCR involved 60 Vbeta and 13 Jbeta primers. Sequenced by immunoSEQ multiplex PCR; TCRdb stores in-frame clones only, minus some. The table records tens of thousands of clones, 50% of them present only once. Sequenced input: PBMCs. The receptors shown here come from a human donor in good health.

This rearrangement joins TRBV6-5 to TRBJ2-7; 11 bases are shared with TRBD2. Germline trimming cut 9 bases from V and 6 bases from J; bases unmatched to any gene: 10. There are 14 residues in the CDR3. Germline V gives CDR1 MNHEY, CDR2 SVGAGI. The CDR3 DNA sequence: TGTGCCAGTAGGACTAGCGGGCTAGTTCCCGAGCAGTACTTC. As protein: CASRTSGLVPEQYF.

The chain uses TRBV11-3 and TRBJ1-1; 7 nucleotides align to TRBD1. CDR1 SGHNT and CDR2 YENEEA come from the germline V gene. J gave up 1 base and V 5 bases, and 7 bases lay outside the gene matches. The CDR3 length is 15 residues. This chain's CDR3 is CASSLQGVANTEAFF. The CDR3, as DNA: TGTGCCAGCAGCCTGCAGGGGGTGGCGAACACTGAAGCTTTCTTT. The full variable domain, its missing parts supplied by reference TRBV11-3 and TRBJ1-1, is EAGVVQSPRYKIIEKKQPVAFWCNPISGHNTLYWYLQNLGQGPELLIRYENEEAVDDSQLPKDRFSAERLKGVDSTLKIQPAELGDSAVYLCASSLQGVANTEAFFGQGTRLTVV.

The rearrangement joins TRBV4-3 to TRBJ1-1; D is perhaps TRBD1 (5 bases). The CDR3 is 15 amino acids. V lost 1 base and J lost 4, with 13 bases in between. The germline gives CDR1 LGHNA, CDR2 YSLEER. CDR3 DNA: TGCGCCAGCAGCCAAGGGGGCGGGGGAAGCACTGAAGCTTTCTTT. Its protein is CASSQGGGGSTEAFF.

The V and J genes are TRBV5-6 and TRBJ2-5; 9 bases match TRBD1. Germline V gene lookup returns CDR1 SGHDT and CDR2 YYEEEE. V shed 4 bases and J 3 bases; nucleotides not matched to a gene: 4. The CDR3 covers 14 residues. The CDR3 sequence: CASSPDRGEETQYF. The CDR3 coding sequence is TGTGCCAGCAGCCCCGACAGGGGGGAAGAGACCCAGTACTTC.

This clone was seen only a few times. The V and J genes are TRBV4-1 and TRBJ2-6; D perhaps matches TRBD2 (6 bases). The germline gives CDR1 MGHRA, CDR2 YSYEKL. The CDR3 contains 17 residues. Trimming took off 1 base at V and 0 bases at J, with 10 bases between the two ends. For the CDR3, the DNA is TGCGCCAGCAGCCAAGGGGAGGCATTCTCTGGGGCCAACGTCCTGACTTTC. Translation gives CASSQGEAFSGANVLTF.

This clone has only one observation. The rearrangement uses TRBV7-3 and TRBJ2-3; 7 bases match TRBD2. Trimming took 3 bases from V and 7 from J; bases not matched to a gene: 7. Per the germline V gene, CDR1 is SGHTA and CDR2 is FQGTGA. The CDR3 is made up of 14 amino acids. CDR3 in DNA: TGTGCCAGCAGCTTGGGGGGGTCCGATTATACGCAGTATTTT. Amino acids: CASSLGGSDYTQYF.

This clone was counted between two and nine times. This chain's CDR3 is CASSDSQTREGNTEAFF. The CDR3 nucleotides are TGTGCCAGCAGTGACTCCCAAACCCGGGAGGGGAACACTGAAGCTTTCTTT. V and J are TRBV6-4 and TRBJ1-1, with unresolved D. Per germline, CDR1 MRHNA and CDR2 SNTAGT. The length of the CDR3 is 17 residues. Between the trimmed V and J ends, which lost 0 bases and 1 base, there was a span of 15 bases.

The rearrangement uses TRBV14 and TRBJ2-1, with TRBD1 as a possible D gene (6 bases). In germline, CDR1 is SGHDN, CDR2 FVKESK. The germline V and J ends were trimmed by 4 bases and 9 bases, with 25 bases remaining between them. CDR3 length: 17 residues. CDR3 protein: CASSLVNQGLIDSEQFF. For the CDR3, the DNA is TGTGCCAGCAGCCTGGTAAACCAGGGGCTCATCGATAGTGAGCAGTTCTTC. The whole variable domain, filled in from reference TRBV14 and TRBJ2-1, reads EAGVTQFPSHSVIEKGQTVTLRCDPISGHDNLYWYRRVMGKEIKFLLHFVKESKQDESGMPNNRFLAERTGGTYSTLKVQPAELEDSGVYFCASSLVNQGLIDSEQFFGPGTRLTVL.

The rearrangement uses TRBV6-1 and TRBJ1-2; tentative D call: TRBD1 (6 bases). The CDR3 contains 15 residues. V shed 4 bases and J shed 3 bases, with 15 bases lying between them. CDR1 is MNHNS and CDR2 is SASEGT in the germline V gene. The CDR3 DNA reads TGTGCCAGCAGTGGATGGGGACAATCTGACTATGGCTACACCTTC. It codes for CASSGWGQSDYGYTF.

This chain connects TRBV29-1 to TRBJ1-2, with a possible D match to TRBD1 (6 bases). CDR1 is SQVTM, CDR2 ANQGSEA, per germline. V lost 0 bases, J lost 6 bases, and 20 bases lay in between. The CDR3 runs 16 residues. CDR3 coding DNA: TGCAGCGTTGAAGACACCCGGGACACCCTTCGGGATGGCTACACCTTC. Translation gives CSVEDTRDTLRDGYTF.

The chain couples TRBV6-5 to TRBJ1-3; D may be TRBD1 (5 bases). CDR3 length: 13 amino acids. Trimming shortened V by 8 bases and J by 1 base, and 9 bases separated the two germline ends. Germline CDR1 and CDR2: MNHEY and SVGAGI. The chain's CDR3 is CASGRGSGNTIYF. The CDR3 DNA is TGTGCCAGCGGGAGGGGATCTGGAAACACCATATATTTT.

This chain uses TRBV7-3 with TRBJ2-2; D ambiguous. Deletions cut 3 bases from V and 5 bases from J, with 10 bases between. Germline CDR1 SGHTA, CDR2 FQGTGA. The CDR3 is 14 amino acids. CDR3 sequence reads: CASSFNSLTGELFF. DNA of the CDR3: TGTGCCAGCAGCTTCAATAGCCTAACCGGGGAGCTGTTTTTT.

The rearrangement uses TRBV5-1 and TRBJ2-5; 12 positions match TRBD2. J lost 5 bases, V lost 0 bases, and 8 bases had no gene match. The CDR3 runs 17 residues. The V gene's germline CDR1 is SGHRS and CDR2 YFSETQ. CDR3 sequence: CASSLGLAGGPGETQYF. The CDR3 DNA reads as TGCGCCAGCAGCTTGGGGCTAGCGGGAGGGCCAGGGGAGACCCAGTACTTC.

Here the CDR3 DNA reads TGTGCCAGCAGCGCCGACTTAGATACGCAGTATTTT. It encodes CASSADLDTQYF. The chain has TRBV9 and TRBJ2-3, with D hard to call. V was shortened by 3 bases and J by 5 bases, with 7 bases between the two germline ends. The CDR3 extends over 12 amino acids. The germline CDR1 and CDR2 sequences are SGDLS and YYNGEE.

The CDR3 sequence: CAISGQGNYGYTF. DNA for the CDR3: TGTGCCATCAGTGGCCAGGGGAACTATGGCTACACCTTC. The chain couples TRBV10-3 to TRBJ1-2; tentatively, D is TRBD1 (6 bases). Trimming removed 4 bases at V and 2 bases at J, with 8 bases between. The CDR3 is 13 amino acids. In germline, CDR1 is ENHRY, CDR2 SYGVKD.

In its sample, this clone was seen a few times. V usage is TRBV29-1 and J usage is TRBJ2-3; no definite D call. The germline V gene encodes CDR1 SQVTM and CDR2 ANQGSEA. Deletions cut 6 bases from V and 4 bases from J, with 8 bases between. This CDR3 spans 11 amino acids. The DNA of the CDR3 is TGCAGCGTGCGATTTGCAGATACGCAGTATTTT. Its protein product is CSVRFADTQYF.

This clone was recorded once. The chain couples TRBV11-3 to TRBJ2-2, with D possibly matching TRBD2 (8 bases). The germline CDR1 and CDR2 sequences are SGHNT and YENEEA. This CDR3 region has 17 residues. Trimming took 1 base from V and 2 from J, leaving 14 bases between them. Here the CDR3 DNA reads TGTGCCAGCAGCTTAGGCGGGGGGACAGCCAACACCGGGGAGCTGTTTTTT. It encodes CASSLGGGTANTGELFF.

V usage is TRBV2 and J usage is TRBJ2-2, with TRBD2 as a possible D gene (5 bases). Germline CDR1 SNHLY, CDR2 FYNNEI. V was clipped by 7 bases and J by 7 bases, with 25 bases between them. This CDR3 comprises 17 residues. The CDR3 here is CASTEVGLAGGGGELFF. CDR3 DNA sequence: TGTGCCAGCACCGAGGTTGGGCTAGCCGGTGGTGGCGGGGAGCTGTTTTTT.

This sequence joins TRBV6-1 and TRBJ2-3; TRBD2 matches 8 bases. V was clipped by 4 bases and J by 4 bases; unmatched bases: 4. Germline loops: CDR1 MNHNS, CDR2 SASEGT. The CDR3 is 14 residues long. The CDR3 here is CASSVGGGPDTQYF. The CDR3 coding sequence is TGTGCCAGCAGTGTAGGCGGGGGGCCAGATACGCAGTATTTT.

There are a few counts of this clone. The rearrangement joins TRBV19 to TRBJ2-3; D is uncertain. Trimming removed 3 bases from V and 0 bases from J, with 7 bases in between. The CDR3 loop spans 14 amino acids. Looked up from germline, CDR1 is LNHDA and CDR2 is SQIVND (reference sequence). CDR3 bases: TGTGCCAGTAGTATGCGGAGTAGCACAGATACGCAGTATTTT. Translating gives CASSMRSSTDTQYF.

V is TRBV4-2 and J is TRBJ2-6, with 7 bases identical to TRBD1. Germline-derived CDR1 and CDR2 are LGHNA and YNFKEQ. The trim removed 6 bases at V and 1 base at J, leaving 9 bases unmatched. This CDR3 region has 17 residues. In nucleotides, the CDR3 is TGTGCCAGCAGAGGGGGACAGCTTACTTCTGGGGCCAACGTCCTGACTTTC. It is translated as CASRGGQLTSGANVLTF.

The rearrangement uses TRBV2 and TRBJ1-1; D ambiguous. Germline V gene lookup returns CDR1 SNHLY and CDR2 FYNNEI. The CDR3 is 15 residues long. Trimming left V 1 base short and J 1 base short, with 10 bases between. The CDR3 nucleotides are TGTGCCAGCAGTGAAGTTCGTTTCGGGAACACTGAAGCTTTCTTT. Translation: CASSEVRFGNTEAFF.

The chain has TRBV11-2 and TRBJ1-2, with D perhaps TRBD1 (6 bases). Trimming cost V 1 base and J 6 bases, with 15 bases left between them. Per germline, CDR1 SGHAT and CDR2 FQNNGV. This CDR3 region has 15 residues. CDR3 amino acids: CASSLVLGASDGYTF. In DNA, the CDR3 is TGTGCCAGCAGCTTAGTCCTGGGGGCGTCTGATGGCTACACCTTC.

The rearrangement links TRBV6-5 to TRBJ1-5; D remains unclear. The CDR3 contains 13 residues. Trimming shortened V by 8 bases and J by 6 bases, and 14 bases separated the two germline ends. The V gene's germline CDR1 is MNHEY and CDR2 SVGAGI. The DNA for the CDR3 is TGTGCCAGCGGGAGGGTACAAGGTCAGCCCCAGCATTTT. Its protein is CASGRVQGQPQHF.

The sample holds a few counts of this clone. The chain uses TRBV15 and TRBJ1-2; 9 bases line up with TRBD1. CDR1 and CDR2 from the germline V gene are LNHNV and YYDKDF (reference sequence). J lost 5 bases, V lost 0 bases, and 4 bases had no gene match. This CDR3 spans 15 amino acids. The CDR3 loop reads CATSRDRTGAYGYTF. The CDR3 DNA reads as TGTGCCACCAGCAGAGACAGGACAGGGGCTTATGGCTACACCTTC.

The V gene is TRBV7-9, the J gene TRBJ2-7; D not certain. The ends were cut back, 5 bases at V and 6 bases at J, with 8 bases in the middle. CDR3 length equals 11 residues. CDR1 and CDR2 from the germline V gene are SEHNR and FQNEAQ (reference sequence). CDR3 region: CASSPRSEQYF. The CDR3 nucleotides read TGTGCCAGCAGCCCCCGGTCCGAGCAGTACTTC.

The chain is built from TRBV6-1 and TRBJ2-2; 10 positions match TRBD1. The trim removed 6 bases at V and 3 bases at J, leaving 4 bases unmatched. The germline CDR1 and CDR2 sequences are MNHNS and SASEGT. The length of the CDR3 is 15 residues. The CDR3: CASSPGTGDTGELFF. CDR3 in DNA: TGTGCCAGCAGCCCCGGGACAGGGGACACCGGGGAGCTGTTTTTT.

This clone occurred a few times. The genes are TRBV19 and TRBJ2-1, with TRBD1 matching 12 bases. CDR1 and CDR2 (germline): LNHDA, SQIVND (reference sequence). The junction had 7 bases not matched to a gene; V was cut back by 3 bases and J by 10 bases. The CDR3 extends over 15 amino acids. This CDR3 reads CASSIGRDRGREQFF. The CDR3 bases are TGTGCCAGTAGTATTGGTAGGGACAGGGGGCGGGAGCAGTTCTTC.

The DNA of the CDR3 is TGCGCCAGCAGCCAAGATCGGCTAGCGGGGGGGCAAGAGACCCAGTACTTC. This translates into CASSQDRLAGGQETQYF. The rearrangement uses TRBV4-3 and TRBJ2-5; TRBD2 matches 12 bases. V shed 0 bases and J 2 bases; nucleotides not matched to a gene: 4. The CDR3 has 17 residues. CDR1 is LGHNA, CDR2 YSLEER, per germline.

This clone was seen only a few times. V usage is TRBV10-2 and J usage is TRBJ2-7; weak D call: TRBD1 (6 bases). From germline, CDR1 is WSHSY and CDR2 SAAADI. CDR3 size: 14 residues. Trimming pared 5 bases from V and 5 bases from J, leaving 16 bases between. In nucleotides, the CDR3 is TGCGCCAGCAGTTTTTCCAGGGGTTCGGACGAGCAGTACTTC. This gives the protein CASSFSRGSDEQYF.